This TCR beta chain was identified during a study of blood T cells in healthy people across ages. Broader study findings: Shifts in expanded clonotypes may have been confounded by donor CMV status, which was unknown. Per million T cells, TCR beta diversity dropped roughly linearly as age increased.

Then a second PCR, running about 6 to 12 cycles, was carried out with a sample-barcoded 5' primer and a J-beta primer mix. Every molecule of cDNA carried a tag from a template-switch adaptor with 12 random nucleotides. TCRdb analysed the 5' RACE reads with MiXCR anew, one entry per CDR3 protein. Of around 1.5 million distinct CDR3 sequences listed, roughly 40% are singletons. About this clonotype itself: What it binds is not known.

CDR1 is MNHEY, CDR2 SVGAGI, per germline. V was clipped by 4 bases and J by 3 bases, with 15 bases between them. This CDR3 is 15 amino acids long. Per-sample yields of isolated PBMCs were at least 6.5 million. The TCR sequence derives from a woman aged 18-29 years in good health. The rearrangement links TRBV6-5 to TRBJ1-1; D is unclear. The sample taken for sequencing was blood. CDR3 bases: TGTGCCAGCAGTTTGGGGATAGTTAGGTACACTGAAGCTTTCTTT. Translating gives CASSLGIVRYTEAFF.